Listed below are T cell receptor beta chains from one sample, sequenced in a study of cytomegalovirus exposure and HLA in healthy donors. Here immunoSEQ multiplex PCR was the method, and the copy in TCRdb shows in-frame clones only, minus some. The data show roughly 80,000 clones, with roughly 80% seen just once and roughly 2.3% held by the top ten. The specimen sequenced was PBMCs. Receptors were obtained from a woman aged 50 to 65 in good health and CMV-seronegative. CDR3s include the opening cysteine and the closing phenylalanine or tryptophan. D genes are given only for firm matches. Only part of the rows carry a size: once, few, many, or a class if the clone is expanded.

v_call	cdr3_length	clone_size	j_call	d_call	cdr3_nt	cdr3_aa
TRBV4-1	17	.	TRBJ2-1	TRBD1	TGCGCCAGCAGCCAAGACCCCCCCCGGACAGGGGGGAATGAGCAGTTCTTC	CASSQDPPRTGGNEQFF
TRBV5-6	16	.	TRBJ2-2	.	TGTGCCAGCAGCTTGTACCCCGGGGGGCCCCCCGGGGAGCTGTTTTTT	CASSLYPGGPPGELFF
TRBV6-5	14	few	TRBJ1-1	.	TGTGCCAGCAGAAGACTGAACATGAACACTGAAGCTTTCTTT	CASRRLNMNTEAFF
TRBV7-9	17	.	TRBJ1-4	.	TGTGCCAGCAGCCCCCGTGGGGGGGCGGGCGGTAATGAAAAACTGTTTTTT	CASSPRGGAGGNEKLFF
TRBV2	13	.	TRBJ1-1	.	TGTGCCAGCGGGGGCATGGGGGACACTGAAGCTTTCTTT	CASGGMGDTEAFF
TRBV18	16	.	TRBJ2-1	.	TGTGCCAGCTCTCGCCTTCAGGGACTTCATACGAATGAGCAGTTCTTC	CASSRLQGLHTNEQFF
TRBV6-5	14	medium-sized	TRBJ1-1	TRBD1	TGTGCCAGCAGTTACCAAGGGACAGGCCTGGGAGCTTTCTTT	CASSYQGTGLGAFF
TRBV18	12	.	TRBJ1-1	.	TGTGCCAGCTCACTCGGGGAGACTGAAGCTTTCTTT	CASSLGETEAFF
TRBV28	18	.	TRBJ1-3	.	TGTGCCAGCAGTTTATGGTTAATCGGGGGGAGTACTGGAAACACCATATATTTT	CASSLWLIGGSTGNTIYF
TRBV19	15	few	TRBJ2-7	.	TGTGCCAGTAGTATAGCGGGGCGGACAGTCTACGAGCAGTACTTC	CASSIAGRTVYEQYF
TRBV28	15	.	TRBJ1-1	.	TGTGCCAGCAGTTTTAGTGGCGCTTGGAGCACTGAAGCTTTCTTT	CASSFSGAWSTEAFF
TRBV11-2	16	.	TRBJ2-1	TRBD2	TGTGCCAGCGGCCACTGGAGCGGGAGGCCCTACAATGAGCAGTTCTTC	CASGHWSGRPYNEQFF
TRBV15	16	.	TRBJ2-1	TRBD2	TGTGCCACCAGCAGAGATCCGGGACTAGCCTACAATGAGCAGTTCTTC	CATSRDPGLAYNEQFF
TRBV19	13	.	TRBJ1-5	.	TGTGCCAGTCGCGGGGTAATCAATCAGCCCCAGCATTTT	CASRGVINQPQHF
TRBV9	12	.	TRBJ2-2	.	TGTGCCAGCAGGAGGGACACCGGGGAGCTGTTTTTT	CASRRDTGELFF
TRBV5-8	14	.	TRBJ2-1	TRBD2	TGTGCCAGCAGCTTCTCTAGCGGGAAGGTTGAGCAGTTCTTC	CASSFSSGKVEQFF
TRBV4-1	16	.	TRBJ1-5	TRBD1	TGCGCCAGCAGCCCAACTGGCAACAGGGGCGATCAGCCCCAGCATTTT	CASSPTGNRGDQPQHF
TRBV7-2	14	.	TRBJ1-2	TRBD1	TGTGCCAGCACCCGGGACAGACATAACTATGGCTACACCTTC	CASTRDRHNYGYTF
TRBV19	17	.	TRBJ2-3	TRBD2	TGTGCCAGTAGTACCACCCGGCAGCGGGGCCACACAGATACGCAGTATTTT	CASSTTRQRGHTDTQYF
TRBV30	13	.	TRBJ1-5	TRBD1	TGTGCCTGGAGTACAGGGGTGGGTCAGCCCCAGCATTTT	CAWSTGVGQPQHF
TRBV19	13	.	TRBJ2-1	.	TGTGCCAGTACCGCCAGCCAGGGGAATGAGCAGTTCTTC	CASTASQGNEQFF